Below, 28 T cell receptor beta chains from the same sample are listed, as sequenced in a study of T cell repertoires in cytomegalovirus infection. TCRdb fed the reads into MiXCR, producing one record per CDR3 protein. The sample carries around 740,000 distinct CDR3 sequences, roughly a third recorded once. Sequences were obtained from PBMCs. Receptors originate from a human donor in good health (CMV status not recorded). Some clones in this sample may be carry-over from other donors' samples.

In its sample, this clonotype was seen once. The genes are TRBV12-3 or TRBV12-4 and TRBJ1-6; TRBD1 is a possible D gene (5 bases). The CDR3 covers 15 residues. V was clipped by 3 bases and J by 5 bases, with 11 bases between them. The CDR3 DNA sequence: TGTGCCAGCAGTTTTCACGAAGGGGATAATTCACCCCTCCACTTT. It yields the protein CASSFHEGDNSPLHF.

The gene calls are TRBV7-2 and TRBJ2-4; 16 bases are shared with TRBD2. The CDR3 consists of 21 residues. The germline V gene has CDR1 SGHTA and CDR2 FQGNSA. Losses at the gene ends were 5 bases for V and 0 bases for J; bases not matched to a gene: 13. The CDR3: CASSPIGTSGRGLLAKNIQYF. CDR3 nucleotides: TGTGCCAGCAGCCCCATTGGGACTAGCGGGAGGGGGCTACTAGCCAAAAACATTCAGTACTTC.

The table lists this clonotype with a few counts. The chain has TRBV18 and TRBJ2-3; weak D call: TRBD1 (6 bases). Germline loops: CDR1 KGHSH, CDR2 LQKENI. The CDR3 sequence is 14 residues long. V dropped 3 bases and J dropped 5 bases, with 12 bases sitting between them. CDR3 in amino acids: CASSPLGGEDTQYF. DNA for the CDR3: TGTGCCAGCTCACCCCTAGGGGGTGAAGATACGCAGTATTTT.

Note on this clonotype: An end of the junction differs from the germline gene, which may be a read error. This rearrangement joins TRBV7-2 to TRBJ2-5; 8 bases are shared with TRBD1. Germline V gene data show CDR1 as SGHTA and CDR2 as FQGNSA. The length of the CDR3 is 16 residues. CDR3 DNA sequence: TGTGCCATCAGCCCAAGGGGGACAGGTAACCAAGAGACCCAGTACTTC. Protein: CAISPRGTGNQETQYF. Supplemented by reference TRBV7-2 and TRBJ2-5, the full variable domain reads GAGVSQSPSNKVTEKGKDVELRCDPISGHTALYWYRQSLGQGLEFLIYFQGNSAPDKSGLPSDRFSAERTGGSVSTLTIQRTQQEDSAVYLCAISPRGTGNQETQYFGPGTRLLVL.

CDR3 protein: CASSQDGGTEAFF. The CDR3 region has the DNA TGCGCCAGCAGCCAAGATGGGGGGACTGAAGCTTTCTTT. The chain combines TRBV4-1 with TRBJ1-1; D possibly corresponds to TRBD1 (5 bases). V was pared by 0 bases and J by 5 bases, with 7 bases between. This CDR3 is built from 13 residues. Germline V gives CDR1 MGHRA, CDR2 YSYEKL.

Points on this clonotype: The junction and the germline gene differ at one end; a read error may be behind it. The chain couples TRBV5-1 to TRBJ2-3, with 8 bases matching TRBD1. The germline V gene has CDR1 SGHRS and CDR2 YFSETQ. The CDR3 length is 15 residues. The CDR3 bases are TGCACCAGCAGTTCTACTGACAGGGGCGCAGATACGCAGTATTTT. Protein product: CTSSSTDRGADTQYF. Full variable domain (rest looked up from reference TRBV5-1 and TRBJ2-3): KAGVTQTPRYLIKTRGQQVTLSCSPISGHRSVSWYQQTPGQGLQFLFEYFSETQRNKGNFPGRFSGRQFSNSRSEMNVSTLELGDSALYLCTSSSTDRGADTQYFGPGTRLTVL.

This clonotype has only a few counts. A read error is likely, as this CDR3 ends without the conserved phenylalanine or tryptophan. The CDR3 region is CASSFGTSDQETQYL. In DNA form, the CDR3 reads TGTGCCAGCAGCTTCGGGACTAGCGATCAAGAGACCCAGTACTTG. The V gene is TRBV7-2, the J gene TRBJ2-5, with 10 bases fitting TRBD2. The CDR3 length is 15 residues. Germline V gene lookup returns CDR1 SGHTA and CDR2 FQGNSA. V lost 3 bases, J lost 2 bases, and 3 bases stayed unmatched.

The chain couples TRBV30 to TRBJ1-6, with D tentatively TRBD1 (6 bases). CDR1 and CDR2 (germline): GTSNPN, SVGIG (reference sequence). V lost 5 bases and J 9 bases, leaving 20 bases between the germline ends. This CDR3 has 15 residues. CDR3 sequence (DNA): TGTGCCTGGTCCAACCCAGGGGCTCTGGGTTCACCCCTCCACTTT. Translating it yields CAWSNPGALGSPLHF.

The chain's CDR3 is CASRFGGGGYTF. DNA for the CDR3: TGTGCCAGCAGGTTCGGGGGGGGGGGCTACACCTTC. The V gene is TRBV28, the J gene TRBJ1-2, with D possibly matching TRBD1 (5 bases). Trimming removed 6 bases from V and 8 bases from J, with 13 bases in between. The CDR3 is 12 residues long. Germline-derived CDR1 and CDR2 are MDHEN and SYDVKM.

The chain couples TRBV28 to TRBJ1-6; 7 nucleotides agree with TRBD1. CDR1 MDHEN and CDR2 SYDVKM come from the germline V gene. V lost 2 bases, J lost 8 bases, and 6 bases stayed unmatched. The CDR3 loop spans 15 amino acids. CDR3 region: CASSLGDRAYSPLHF. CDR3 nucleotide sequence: TGTGCCAGCAGTTTAGGCGACAGGGCCTATTCACCCCTCCACTTT.

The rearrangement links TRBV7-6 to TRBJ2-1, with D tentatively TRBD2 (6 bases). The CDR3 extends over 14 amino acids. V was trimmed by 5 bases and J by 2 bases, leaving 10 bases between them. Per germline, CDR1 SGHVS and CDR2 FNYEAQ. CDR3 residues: CASSRESAYNEQFF. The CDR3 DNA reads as TGTGCCAGCAGCCGGGAGTCGGCCTACAATGAGCAGTTCTTC.

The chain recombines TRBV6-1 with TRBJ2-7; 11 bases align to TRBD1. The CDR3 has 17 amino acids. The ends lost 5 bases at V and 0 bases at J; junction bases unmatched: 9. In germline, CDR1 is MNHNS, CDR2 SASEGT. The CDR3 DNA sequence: TGTGCCAGCAGTCCCCTATTAGGGACAGGGGGCTCCTACGAGCAGTACTTC. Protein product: CASSPLLGTGGSYEQYF.

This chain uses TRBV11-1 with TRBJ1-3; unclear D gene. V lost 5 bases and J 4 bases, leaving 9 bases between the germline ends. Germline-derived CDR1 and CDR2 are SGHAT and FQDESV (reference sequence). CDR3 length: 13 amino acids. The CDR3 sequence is CASSDGAGNTIYF. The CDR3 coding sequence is TGTGCCAGCAGCGATGGAGCAGGAAACACCATATATTTT. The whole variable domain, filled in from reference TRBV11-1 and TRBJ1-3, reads EAEVAQSPRYKITEKSQAVAFWCDPISGHATLYWYRQILGQGPELLVQFQDESVVDDSQLPKDRFSAERLKGVDSTLKIQPAELGDSAMYLCASSDGAGNTIYFGEGSWLTVV.

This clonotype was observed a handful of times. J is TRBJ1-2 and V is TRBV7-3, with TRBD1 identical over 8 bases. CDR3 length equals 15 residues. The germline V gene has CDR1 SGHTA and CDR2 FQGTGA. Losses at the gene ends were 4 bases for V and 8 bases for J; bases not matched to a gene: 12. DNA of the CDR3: TGTGCCAGCAGCTCGGAGATCAGGGGGCCGGAGGGCTACACCTTC. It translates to CASSSEIRGPEGYTF.

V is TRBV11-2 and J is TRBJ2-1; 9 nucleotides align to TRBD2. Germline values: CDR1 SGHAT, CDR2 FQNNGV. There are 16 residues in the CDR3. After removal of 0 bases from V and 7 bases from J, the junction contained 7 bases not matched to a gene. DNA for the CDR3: TGTGCCAGCAGCTTAGAGTATAGCGGGAGTTGGAATGAGCAGTTCTTC. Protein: CASSLEYSGSWNEQFF.

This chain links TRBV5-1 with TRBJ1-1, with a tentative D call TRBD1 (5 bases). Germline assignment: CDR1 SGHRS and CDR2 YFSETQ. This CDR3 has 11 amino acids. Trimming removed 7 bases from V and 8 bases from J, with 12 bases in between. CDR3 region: CASATGPEAFF. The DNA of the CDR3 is TGCGCCAGCGCAACGGGGCCGGAAGCTTTCTTT.

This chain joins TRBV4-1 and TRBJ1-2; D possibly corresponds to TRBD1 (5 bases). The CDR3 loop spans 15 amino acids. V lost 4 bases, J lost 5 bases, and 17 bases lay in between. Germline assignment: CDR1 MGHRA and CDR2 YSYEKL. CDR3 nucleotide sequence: TGCGCCAGCAGCCCCCGGGACGGTCATTTTTATGGCTACACCTTC. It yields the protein CASSPRDGHFYGYTF.

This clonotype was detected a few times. The CDR3 sequence: CASSATGTSNQPQHF. The CDR3 nucleotides read TGTGCCAGCAGCGCCACTGGGACATCCAATCAGCCCCAGCATTTT. V is TRBV7-9 and J is TRBJ1-5, with D maybe TRBD1 (6 bases). V lost 5 bases and J 3 bases, leaving 14 bases between the germline ends. CDR3 length: 15 residues. CDR1 is SEHNR, CDR2 FQNEAQ, per germline (reference sequence).

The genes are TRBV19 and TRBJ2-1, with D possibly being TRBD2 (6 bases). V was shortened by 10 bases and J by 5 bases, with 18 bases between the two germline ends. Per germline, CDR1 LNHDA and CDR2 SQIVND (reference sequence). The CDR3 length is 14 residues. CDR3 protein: CATTAGLANNEQFF. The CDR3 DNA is TGTGCCACCACGGCGGGGCTAGCGAACAATGAGCAGTTCTTC.

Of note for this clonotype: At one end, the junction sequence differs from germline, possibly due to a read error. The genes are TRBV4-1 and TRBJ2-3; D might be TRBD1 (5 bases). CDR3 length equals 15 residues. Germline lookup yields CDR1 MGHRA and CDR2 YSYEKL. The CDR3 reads CASSQETGDTDTQYF. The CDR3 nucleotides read TGTGCCAGCAGCCAAGAAACAGGAGACACAGATACGCAGTATTTT.

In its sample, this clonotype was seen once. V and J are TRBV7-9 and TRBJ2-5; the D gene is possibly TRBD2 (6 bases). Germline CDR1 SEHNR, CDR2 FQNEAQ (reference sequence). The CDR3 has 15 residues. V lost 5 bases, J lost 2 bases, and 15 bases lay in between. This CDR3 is CASSPLSGLQETQYF. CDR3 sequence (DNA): TGTGCCAGCAGCCCCCTGAGCGGGCTGCAAGAGACCCAGTACTTC.

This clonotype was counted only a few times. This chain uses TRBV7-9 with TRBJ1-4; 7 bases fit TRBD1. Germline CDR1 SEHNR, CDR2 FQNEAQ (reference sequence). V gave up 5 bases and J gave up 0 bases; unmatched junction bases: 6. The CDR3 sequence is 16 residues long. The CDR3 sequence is CASSRLQGTTNEKLFF. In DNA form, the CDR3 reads TGTGCCAGCAGCCGCCTACAGGGGACAACTAATGAAAAACTGTTTTTT.

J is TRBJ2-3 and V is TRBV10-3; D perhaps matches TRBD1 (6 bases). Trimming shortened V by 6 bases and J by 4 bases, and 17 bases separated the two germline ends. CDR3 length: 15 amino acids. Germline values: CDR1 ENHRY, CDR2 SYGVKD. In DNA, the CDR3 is TGTGCCATCAGGCCGGGACGGACAGAATCAGATACGCAGTATTTT. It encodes CAIRPGRTESDTQYF.

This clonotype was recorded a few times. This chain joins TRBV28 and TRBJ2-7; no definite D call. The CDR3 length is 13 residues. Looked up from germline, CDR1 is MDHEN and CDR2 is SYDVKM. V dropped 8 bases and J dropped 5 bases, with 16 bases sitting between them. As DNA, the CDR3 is TGTGCCAGCCAACCCAACTTGAACAACGAGCAGTACTTC. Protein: CASQPNLNNEQYF.

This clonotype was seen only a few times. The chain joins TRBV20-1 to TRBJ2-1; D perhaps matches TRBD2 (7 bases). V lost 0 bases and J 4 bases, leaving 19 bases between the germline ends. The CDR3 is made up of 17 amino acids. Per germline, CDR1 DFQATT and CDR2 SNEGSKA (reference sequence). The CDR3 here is CSARDRAGALRYNEQFF. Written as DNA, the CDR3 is TGCAGTGCTAGAGATCGGGCGGGGGCGTTACGGTACAATGAGCAGTTCTTC.

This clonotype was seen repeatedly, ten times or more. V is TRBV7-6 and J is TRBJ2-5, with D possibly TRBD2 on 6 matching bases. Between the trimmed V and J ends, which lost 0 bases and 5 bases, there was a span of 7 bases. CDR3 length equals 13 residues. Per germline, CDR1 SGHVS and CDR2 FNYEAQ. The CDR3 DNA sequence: TGTGCCAGCAGCTTAGCAGGGAGGGAGACCCAGTACTTC. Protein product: CASSLAGRETQYF.

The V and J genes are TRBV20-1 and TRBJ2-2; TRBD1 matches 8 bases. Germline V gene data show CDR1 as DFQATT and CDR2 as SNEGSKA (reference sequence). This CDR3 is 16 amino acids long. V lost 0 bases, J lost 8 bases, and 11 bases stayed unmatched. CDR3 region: CSARDPGQAPKGELFF. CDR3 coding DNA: TGCAGTGCTAGAGACCCGGGACAGGCGCCTAAGGGGGAGCTGTTTTTT.

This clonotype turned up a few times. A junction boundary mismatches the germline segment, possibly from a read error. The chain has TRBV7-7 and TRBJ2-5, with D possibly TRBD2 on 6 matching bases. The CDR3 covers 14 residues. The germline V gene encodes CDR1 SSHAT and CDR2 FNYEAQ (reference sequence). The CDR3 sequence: CASSRNLAEETQYF. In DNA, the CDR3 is TGTGCTAGCAGCCGGAATTTAGCGGAAGAGACCCAGTACTTC.